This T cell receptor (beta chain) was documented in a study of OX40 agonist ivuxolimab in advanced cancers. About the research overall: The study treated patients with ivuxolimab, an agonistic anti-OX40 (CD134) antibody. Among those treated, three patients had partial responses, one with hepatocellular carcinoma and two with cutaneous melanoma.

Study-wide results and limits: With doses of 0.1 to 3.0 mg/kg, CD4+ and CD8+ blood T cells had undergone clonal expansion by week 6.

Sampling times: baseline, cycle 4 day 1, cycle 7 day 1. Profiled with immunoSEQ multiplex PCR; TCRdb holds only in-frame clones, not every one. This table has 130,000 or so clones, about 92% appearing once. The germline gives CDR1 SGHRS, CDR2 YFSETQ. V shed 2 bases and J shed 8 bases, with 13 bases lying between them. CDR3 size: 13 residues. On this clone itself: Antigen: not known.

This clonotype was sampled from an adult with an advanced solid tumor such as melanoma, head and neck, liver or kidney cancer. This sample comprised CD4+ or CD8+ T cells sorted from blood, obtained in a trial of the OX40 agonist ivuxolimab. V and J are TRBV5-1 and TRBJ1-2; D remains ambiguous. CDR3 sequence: CASSFGVEYGYTF. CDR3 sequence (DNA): TGCGCCAGCAGCTTCGGGGTAGAATACGGCTACACCTTC.